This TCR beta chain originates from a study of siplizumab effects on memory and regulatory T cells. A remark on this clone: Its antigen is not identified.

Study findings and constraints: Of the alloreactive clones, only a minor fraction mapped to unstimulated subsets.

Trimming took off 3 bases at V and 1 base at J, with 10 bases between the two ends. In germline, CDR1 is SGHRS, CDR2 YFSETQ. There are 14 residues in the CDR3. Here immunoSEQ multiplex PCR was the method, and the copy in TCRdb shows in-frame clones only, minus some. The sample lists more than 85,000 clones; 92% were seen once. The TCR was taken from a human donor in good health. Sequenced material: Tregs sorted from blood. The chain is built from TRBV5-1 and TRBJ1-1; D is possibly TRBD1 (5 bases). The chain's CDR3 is CASSSGPPNTEAFF. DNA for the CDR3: TGCGCCAGCAGCTCAGGGCCCCCGAACACTGAAGCTTTCTTT. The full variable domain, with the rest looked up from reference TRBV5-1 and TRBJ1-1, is KAGVTQTPRYLIKTRGQQVTLSCSPISGHRSVSWYQQTPGQGLQFLFEYFSETQRNKGNFPGRFSGRQFSNSRSEMNVSTLELGDSALYLCASSSGPPNTEAFFGQGTRLTVV.